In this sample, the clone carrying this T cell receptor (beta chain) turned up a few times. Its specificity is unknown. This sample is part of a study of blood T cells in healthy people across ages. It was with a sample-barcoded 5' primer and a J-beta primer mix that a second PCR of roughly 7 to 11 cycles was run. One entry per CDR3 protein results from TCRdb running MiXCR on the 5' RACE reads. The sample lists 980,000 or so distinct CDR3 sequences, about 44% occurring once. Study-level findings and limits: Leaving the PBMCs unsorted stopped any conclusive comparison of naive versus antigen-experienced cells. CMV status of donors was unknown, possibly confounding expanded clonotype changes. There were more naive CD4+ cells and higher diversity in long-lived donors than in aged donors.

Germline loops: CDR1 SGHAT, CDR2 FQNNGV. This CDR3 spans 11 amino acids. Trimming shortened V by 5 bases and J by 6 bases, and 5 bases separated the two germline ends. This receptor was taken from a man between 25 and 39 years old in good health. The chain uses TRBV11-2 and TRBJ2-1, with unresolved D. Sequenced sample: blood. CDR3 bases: TGTGCCAGCAGCAGAATCAATGAGCAGTTCTTC. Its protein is CASSRINEQFF.